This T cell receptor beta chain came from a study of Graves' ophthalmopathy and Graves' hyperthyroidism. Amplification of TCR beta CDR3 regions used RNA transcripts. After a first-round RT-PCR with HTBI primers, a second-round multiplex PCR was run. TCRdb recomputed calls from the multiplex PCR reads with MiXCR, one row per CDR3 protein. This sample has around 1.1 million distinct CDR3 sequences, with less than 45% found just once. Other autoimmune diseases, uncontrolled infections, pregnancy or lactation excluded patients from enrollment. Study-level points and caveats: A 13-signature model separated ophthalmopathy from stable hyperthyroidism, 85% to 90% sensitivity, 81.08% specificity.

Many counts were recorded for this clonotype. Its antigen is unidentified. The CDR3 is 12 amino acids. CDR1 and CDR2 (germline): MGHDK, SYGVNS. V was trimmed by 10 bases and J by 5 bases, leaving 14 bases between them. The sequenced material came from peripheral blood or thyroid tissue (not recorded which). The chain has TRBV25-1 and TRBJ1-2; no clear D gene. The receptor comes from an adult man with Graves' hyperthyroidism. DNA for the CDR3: TGTGCCACCTCTCACCGGGCATATGGCTACACCTTC. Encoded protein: CATSHRAYGYTF.